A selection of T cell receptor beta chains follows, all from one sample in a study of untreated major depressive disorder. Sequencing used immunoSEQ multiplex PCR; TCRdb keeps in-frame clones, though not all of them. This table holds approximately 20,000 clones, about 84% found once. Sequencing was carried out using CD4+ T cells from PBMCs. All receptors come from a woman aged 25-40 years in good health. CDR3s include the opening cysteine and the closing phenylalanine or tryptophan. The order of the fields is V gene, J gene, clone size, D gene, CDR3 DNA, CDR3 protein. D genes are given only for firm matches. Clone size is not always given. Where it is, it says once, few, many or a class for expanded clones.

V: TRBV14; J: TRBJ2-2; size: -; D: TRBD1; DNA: TGTGCCAGCAGCTACGCTACCGGGACAGGGCTCGGGGAGCTGTTTTTT; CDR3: CASSYATGTGLGELFF
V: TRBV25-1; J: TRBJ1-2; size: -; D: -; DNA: TGTGCCAGCAGTGAATCACAGGGCTATGGCTACACCTTC; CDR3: CASSESQGYGYTF
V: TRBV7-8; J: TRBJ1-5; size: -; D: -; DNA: TGTGCCAGCAGCTTAGAACGAAGGACCCGGGGCTCCGGTCGCAATCAGCCCCAGCATTTT; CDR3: CASSLERRTRGSGRNQPQHF
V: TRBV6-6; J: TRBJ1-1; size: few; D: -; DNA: TGTGCCAGCAGTTGGGCGGGGGGGGCCGGCACTGAAGCTTTCTTT; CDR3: CASSWAGGAGTEAFF
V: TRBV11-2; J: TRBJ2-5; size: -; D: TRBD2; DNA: TGTGCCAGCAGCTTAGCTAGCGGGAGACGAGAGACCCAGTACTTC; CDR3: CASSLASGRRETQYF
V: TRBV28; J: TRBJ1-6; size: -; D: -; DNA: TGTGCCAGCAGTAGAGGACGAAGCCGGGGTTCACCCCTCCACTTT; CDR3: CASSRGRSRGSPLHF
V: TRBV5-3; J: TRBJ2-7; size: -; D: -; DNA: TGTGCCAGAAGTCATGGTGGCCTTCTCGAGCAGTACTTC; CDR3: CARSHGGLLEQYF
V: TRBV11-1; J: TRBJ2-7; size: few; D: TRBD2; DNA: TGTGCCAGCAGCTTAGGACTAGCTAGCATCTACGAGCAGTACTTC; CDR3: CASSLGLASIYEQYF
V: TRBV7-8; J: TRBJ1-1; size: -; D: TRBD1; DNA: TGTGCCAGCAGCTTAGTCAGGGGGCACACTGAAGCTTTCTTT; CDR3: CASSLVRGHTEAFF
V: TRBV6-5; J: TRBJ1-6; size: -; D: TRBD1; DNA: TGTGCCAGCAGTTACGTGGACAGGGGTAATTCACCCCTCCACTTT; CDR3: CASSYVDRGNSPLHF
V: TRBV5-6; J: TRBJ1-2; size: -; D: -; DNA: TGTGCCAGCAGCAGACTGACCCGGCACAAATATGGCTACACCTTC; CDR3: CASSRLTRHKYGYTF
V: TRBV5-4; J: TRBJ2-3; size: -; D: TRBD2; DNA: TGTGCCAGCAGCCCTAACTCGGGGGGGCGGGGTACGCAGTATTTT; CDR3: CASSPNSGGRGTQYF
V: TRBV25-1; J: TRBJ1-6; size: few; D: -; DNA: TGTGCCAGCAGTGGACAGGAGCCGGCCCTCCACTTT; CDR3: CASSGQEPALHF
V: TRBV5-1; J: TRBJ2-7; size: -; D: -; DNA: TGCGCCAGCAGCCCCGGATGGTGGGGAGGCGAGCAGTACTTC; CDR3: CASSPGWWGGEQYF
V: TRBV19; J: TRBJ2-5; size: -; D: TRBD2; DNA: TGTGCCAGTAGTATAAAGACTAGCGGGGAGACCCAGTACTTC; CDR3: CASSIKTSGETQYF
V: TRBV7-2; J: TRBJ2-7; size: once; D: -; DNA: TGTGCCAGCAGCTTAGAGGGCAGGGTGGGCGAGCAGTACTTC; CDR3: CASSLEGRVGEQYF
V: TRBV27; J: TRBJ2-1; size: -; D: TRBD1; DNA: TGTGCCAGCAGTTTCGCCGGGACAGGGGGCAATGAGCAGTTCTTC; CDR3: CASSFAGTGGNEQFF
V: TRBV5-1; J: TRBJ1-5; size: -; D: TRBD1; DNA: TGCGCCAGCAGCCAAACAGGGGGCAATCAGCCCCAGCATTTT; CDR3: CASSQTGGNQPQHF
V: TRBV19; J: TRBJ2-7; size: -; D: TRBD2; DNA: TGTGCCTCCTCGGAGGGGACTAGTCGACACGAGCAGTACTTC; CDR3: CASSEGTSRHEQYF
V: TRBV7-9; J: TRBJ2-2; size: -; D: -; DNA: TGTGCCAGCAGTTCAAAAGCCCAGGGAACCGGGGAGCTGTTTTTT; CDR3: CASSSKAQGTGELFF
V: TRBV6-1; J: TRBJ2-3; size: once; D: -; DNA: TGTGCCAGCGGTCGGGGTACAGATACGCAGTATTTT; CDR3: CASGRGTDTQYF
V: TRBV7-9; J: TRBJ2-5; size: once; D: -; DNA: TGTGCCAGCAGCTTACTAGCGTCGACGGAGGAGACCCAGTACTTC; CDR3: CASSLLASTEETQYF
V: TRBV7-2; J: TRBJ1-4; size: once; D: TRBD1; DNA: TGTGCCAGCAGCCCTGATTTGAGGGGGCATTACGTAAATGAAAAACTGTTTTTT; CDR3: CASSPDLRGHYVNEKLFF
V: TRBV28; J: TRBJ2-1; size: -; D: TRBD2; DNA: TGTGCCAGCAGTTTATTCGGGACTAGCGGGGGCGATGAGCAGTTCTTC; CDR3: CASSLFGTSGGDEQFF
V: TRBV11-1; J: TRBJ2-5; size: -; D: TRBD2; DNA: TGTGCCAGCAGCTTAGAGGCTAGCGGGCGCCAAGAGACCCAGTACTTC; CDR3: CASSLEASGRQETQYF
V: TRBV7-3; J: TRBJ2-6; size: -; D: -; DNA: TGTGCCAGCGGAGGGACGGCTGGGGCCAACGTCCTGACTTTC; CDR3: CASGGTAGANVLTF
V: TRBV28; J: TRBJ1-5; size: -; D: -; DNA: TGTGCCAGCTTGAGGGGTGGGGAGGGTCAGCCCCAGCATTTT; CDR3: CASLRGGEGQPQHF
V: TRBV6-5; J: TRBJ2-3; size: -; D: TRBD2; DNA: TGTGCCAGCAGTTACGGCGGGAGGGGGGCGGATACGCAGTATTTT; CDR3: CASSYGGRGADTQYF
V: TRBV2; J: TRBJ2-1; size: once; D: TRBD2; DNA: TGTGCCAGCAGTGAATCGCTGTCCAGCGGGGGCTACAATGAGCAGTTCTTC; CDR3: CASSESLSSGGYNEQFF
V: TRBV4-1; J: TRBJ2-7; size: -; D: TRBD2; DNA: TGCGCCAGCAGCCATCCGGCCGGAAGGGGCCTTTTAGCGGGAGGGACCTACGAGCAGTACTTC; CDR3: CASSHPAGRGLLAGGTYEQYF
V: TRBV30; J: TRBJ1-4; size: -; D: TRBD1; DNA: TGTGCCTGGACCACAGGGGGTGGTGAAAAACTGTTTTTT; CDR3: CAWTTGGGEKLFF
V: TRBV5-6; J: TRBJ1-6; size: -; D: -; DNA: TGTGCCAGCAGCTTGTATGGGAGCTCCTATAATTCACCCCTCCACTTT; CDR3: CASSLYGSSYNSPLHF
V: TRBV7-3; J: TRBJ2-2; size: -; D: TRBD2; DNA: TGTGCCAGCAGCTTAAATAGCGGGAGTGTATCCGGGGAGCTGTTTTTT; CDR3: CASSLNSGSVSGELFF
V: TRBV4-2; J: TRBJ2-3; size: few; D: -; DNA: TGTGCCAGCAGCGTGGGCGTGGATACGCAGTATTTT; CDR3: CASSVGVDTQYF
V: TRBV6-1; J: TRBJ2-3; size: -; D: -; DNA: TGTGCCAGCAGTGAGGGAGATACGCAGTATTTT; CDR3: CASSEGDTQYF
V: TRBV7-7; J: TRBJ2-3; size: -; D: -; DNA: TGTGCCAGCAGTCCCGGACTGGGAAGCACAGATACGCAGTATTTT; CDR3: CASSPGLGSTDTQYF
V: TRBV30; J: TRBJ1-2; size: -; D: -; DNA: TGTGCCTGGAGGCAGGGGAACTTCGGTGGCTACACCTTC; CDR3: CAWRQGNFGGYTF
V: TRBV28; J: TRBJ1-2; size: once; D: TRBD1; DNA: TGTGCCAGCAGTTCACCCCGGGACAGGGTAAGATCGTACTATGGCTACACCTTC; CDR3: CASSSPRDRVRSYYGYTF
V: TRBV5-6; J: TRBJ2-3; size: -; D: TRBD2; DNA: TGTGCCAGCAGCATTACTAGCGGGAGTGTCGATACGCAGTATTTT; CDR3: CASSITSGSVDTQYF
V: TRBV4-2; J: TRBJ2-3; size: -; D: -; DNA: TGTGCCAGCAGCCAGGAGGGAAGTACGCAGTATTTT; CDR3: CASSQEGSTQYF
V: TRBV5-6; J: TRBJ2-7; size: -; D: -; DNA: TGTGCCAGCAGCTTGTTTGGGGAGCCCAATTACTACGAGCAGTACTTC; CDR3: CASSLFGEPNYYEQYF
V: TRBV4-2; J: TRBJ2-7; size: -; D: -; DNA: TGTGCCAGCAGCCCGCGGACAGTACCCTACGAGCAGTACTTC; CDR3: CASSPRTVPYEQYF
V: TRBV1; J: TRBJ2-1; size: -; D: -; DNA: TGCACCAGCAGCCAGCTCGGGACTAGCGGCGACAATGAGCAGTTCTTC; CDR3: CTSSQLGTSGDNEQFF
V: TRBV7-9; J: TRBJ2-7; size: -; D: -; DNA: TGTGCCAGCAGCTCGGGACGGATCTACGAGCAGTACTTC; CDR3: CASSSGRIYEQYF
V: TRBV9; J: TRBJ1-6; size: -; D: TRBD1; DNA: TGTGCCAGCAGCTCCGGGACAGTTAATTCACCCCTCCACTTT; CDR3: CASSSGTVNSPLHF